The 29 T cell receptor beta chains given below trace back to one sample, sequenced in a study of cytomegalovirus exposure and HLA in healthy donors. The PCR was carried out with 60 Vbeta primers and 13 Jbeta primers. TCRdb's copy holds only in-frame clones and misses some; the assay was immunoSEQ multiplex PCR. The sample yields roughly 160,000 clones, 80% to 85% seen once. Sequences were obtained from PBMCs. The origin of the receptors is a boy aged 2 to 10 in good health and CMV-seronegative.

The chain combines TRBV11-3 with TRBJ2-5; 13 bases agree with TRBD2. CDR1 SGHNT and CDR2 YENEEA come from the germline V gene. The CDR3 contains 16 residues. V lost 5 bases to trimming and J lost 2 bases; unmatched junction nucleotides: 5. The chain's CDR3 is CASSPGLAGDQETQYF. Written as DNA, the CDR3 is TGTGCCAGCAGCCCCGGACTAGCGGGGGATCAAGAGACCCAGTACTTC.

This clone came up a few times. The chain joins TRBV5-6 to TRBJ1-1; 8 bases map to TRBD1. From germline, CDR1 is SGHDT and CDR2 YYEEEE. The CDR3 covers 14 residues. V dropped 4 bases and J dropped 5; count of bases not matched to a gene: 7. CDR3 residues: CASSPGQGGTEAFF. Written as DNA, the CDR3 is TGTGCCAGCAGCCCTGGACAGGGTGGAACTGAAGCTTTCTTT.

The chain employs TRBV5-4 and TRBJ1-3; D is unresolved. CDR1 is SGHNT, CDR2 YYREEE, per germline (reference sequence). This CDR3 region has 13 residues. V lost 4 bases to trimming and J lost 4 bases, with 9 bases between them. This CDR3 reads CASSPGMGNTIYF. The CDR3, as DNA: TGTGCCAGCAGCCCGGGTATGGGAAACACCATATATTTT.

The rearrangement uses TRBV4-2 and TRBJ2-7, with D maybe TRBD1 (5 bases). Germline V gene lookup returns CDR1 LGHNA and CDR2 YNFKEQ. Between the trimmed V and J ends, which lost 4 bases and 3 bases, there was a span of 13 bases. This CDR3 spans 14 amino acids. The CDR3 DNA reads as TGTGCCAGCAGCCCCCCCTTAGGGGTCTACGAGCAGTACTTC. This codes for CASSPPLGVYEQYF.

The rearrangement links TRBV27 to TRBJ1-1; D perhaps matches TRBD1 (5 bases). V lost 0 bases and J lost 6, with 8 bases in between. The CDR3 contains 13 residues. Germline CDR1 MNHEY, CDR2 SMNVEV (reference sequence). CDR3 residues: CASSLSVQAEAFF. As DNA, the CDR3 is TGTGCCAGCAGTTTATCGGTACAGGCTGAAGCTTTCTTT.

The rearrangement uses TRBV19 and TRBJ2-1; the match to TRBD2 covers 12 bases. The ends lost 7 bases at V and 4 bases at J; junction bases unmatched: 8. The germline gives CDR1 LNHDA, CDR2 SQIVND (reference sequence). There are 16 residues in the CDR3. CDR3 coding DNA: TGTGCCAGTACCCCACTAGCGGGAGGCAAGTACAATGAGCAGTTCTTC. Residues: CASTPLAGGKYNEQFF.

This clone appeared once. The chain combines TRBV2 with TRBJ2-5; 9 bases map to TRBD1. With 8 bases clipped from V and 4 bases from J, the junction kept 8 bases outside the gene matches. CDR1 SNHLY and CDR2 FYNNEI come from the germline V gene. This CDR3 has 14 residues. The CDR3 DNA reads as TGTGCCAGCCGGAGACAGGGGGGCTTAGAGACCCAGTACTTC. Its protein product is CASRRQGGLETQYF.

The table lists this clone with a few counts. V is TRBV5-6 and J is TRBJ1-4, with D possibly matching TRBD1 (6 bases). There are 17 residues in the CDR3. Per germline, CDR1 SGHDT and CDR2 YYEEEE. Trimming pared 3 bases from V and 4 bases from J, leaving 19 bases between. DNA for the CDR3: TGTGCCAGCAGCTCGGACAGAATCGAAAAAGATAATGAAAAACTGTTTTTT. Amino acid sequence: CASSSDRIEKDNEKLFF. Together with reference TRBV5-6 and TRBJ1-4, the CDR3 gives the full variable domain: DAGVTQSPTHLIKTRGQQVTLRCSPKSGHDTVSWYQQALGQGPQFIFQYYEEEERQRGNFPDRFSGHQFPNYSSELNVNALLLGDSALYLCASSSDRIEKDNEKLFFGSGTQLSVL.

The rearrangement joins TRBV5-1 to TRBJ2-3; 9 bases line up with TRBD2. The CDR3 has 14 residues. CDR1 and CDR2 (germline): SGHRS, YFSETQ. The V and J ends lost 4 bases and 6 bases, in that order; junction bases with no gene match: 6. The CDR3 is CASSTTSGRDTQYF. Written as DNA, the CDR3 is TGCGCCAGCAGCACCACTAGCGGGCGGGATACGCAGTATTTT.

CDR3 in amino acids: CATGILAGRTGADTQYF. In DNA form, the CDR3 reads TGTGCCACCGGAATTCTAGCGGGGAGAACGGGCGCAGATACGCAGTATTTT. V and J are TRBV19 and TRBJ2-3; 9 bases map to TRBD2. The germline V gene has CDR1 LNHDA and CDR2 SQIVND (reference sequence). CDR3 length: 17 amino acids. V was clipped by 10 bases and J by 4 bases; unmatched bases: 18.

The chain uses TRBV19 and TRBJ2-7, with TRBD2 matching over 7 bases. J gave up 3 bases and V 5 bases, and 7 bases lay outside the gene matches. The CDR3 has 14 residues. Germline V gene lookup returns CDR1 LNHDA and CDR2 SQIVND (reference sequence). CDR3 residues: CASSQPSGYYEQYF. The CDR3 DNA reads TGTGCCAGTAGTCAACCTAGCGGATACTACGAGCAGTACTTC.

J is TRBJ1-2 and V is TRBV5-4; 7 bases agree with TRBD1. This CDR3 has 17 residues. CDR1 and CDR2 (germline): SGHNT, YYREEE (reference sequence). V gave up 0 bases and J gave up 4 bases; unmatched junction bases: 12. Here the CDR3 reads CASSLAPGQNLPYGYTF. The CDR3 DNA sequence: TGTGCCAGCAGCTTGGCGCCGGGACAGAATTTACCCTATGGCTACACCTTC.

This clone was picked up a small number of times. The chain recombines TRBV5-4 with TRBJ2-2; 12 nucleotides align to TRBD2. The CDR3 has 15 residues. Germline CDR1 is SGHNT and CDR2 is YYREEE (reference sequence). The V segment lost 2 bases and the J segment 5 bases; nucleotides outside the gene matches: 1. CDR3 protein: CASSFGLAGTGELFF. The CDR3 DNA sequence: TGTGCCAGCAGCTTCGGACTAGCGGGAACCGGGGAGCTGTTTTTT.

The CDR3 region has the DNA TGTGCCAGCAGTGACAGGGGTACCGGGGAGCTGTTTTTT. This translates into CASSDRGTGELFF. The chain links TRBV27 to TRBJ2-2; 8 bases are shared with TRBD1. The CDR3 contains 13 residues. With V trimmed by 5 bases and J by 5 bases, 1 base remained unmatched. Germline CDR1 MNHEY, CDR2 SMNVEV (reference sequence).

This chain connects TRBV4-1 to TRBJ2-5; a possible D gene is TRBD1 (6 bases). The tail of the sequence fits TRBJ2-7 better, so the J call may be wrong. The CDR3 is 17 amino acids. In germline, CDR1 is MGHRA, CDR2 YSYEKL. The CDR3 sequence: CASSQKGVPIRQYEQYF. The DNA for the CDR3 is TGCGCCAGCAGCCAAAAGGGGGTACCAATCCGCCAATACGAGCAGTACTTC.

This clone was seen only a few times. This chain uses TRBV5-4 with TRBJ1-1; possible D gene TRBD1, 5 bases. The germline V gene has CDR1 SGHNT and CDR2 YYREEE (reference sequence). V dropped 5 bases and J dropped 1 base, with 15 bases sitting between them. This CDR3 has 15 residues. This chain's CDR3 is CASSQKQGRNTEAFF. CDR3 DNA sequence: TGTGCCAGCAGTCAAAAGCAGGGAAGGAACACTGAAGCTTTCTTT.

This clone was found once. The chain carries TRBV7-8 and TRBJ1-1; 7 nucleotides agree with TRBD1. CDR1 is SGHVS, CDR2 FQNEAQ, per germline. This CDR3 contains 16 residues. V lost 5 bases to trimming and J lost 3 bases; unmatched junction nucleotides: 12. The CDR3 DNA reads as TGTGCCAGCAGCCGGCGGGCAGGGGGAAGGTACACTGAAGCTTTCTTT. The encoded protein is CASSRRAGGRYTEAFF.

V gene TRBV27 combines with J gene TRBJ2-6, with 10 bases aligning to TRBD1. The CDR3 runs to 16 residues. V shed 3 bases, J shed 2 bases, and the junction held 1 base outside the gene matches. CDR1 is MNHEY and CDR2 is SMNVEV in the germline V gene (reference sequence). The chain's CDR3 is CASSFDRGPGANVLTF. CDR3 nucleotide sequence: TGTGCCAGCAGTTTCGACAGGGGGCCTGGGGCCAACGTCCTGACTTTC.

This clone showed up just a few times. V gene TRBV5-1 combines with J gene TRBJ2-1; 7 bases fit TRBD1. The CDR3 runs to 15 residues. The ends lost 5 bases at V and 4 bases at J; junction bases unmatched: 9. CDR1 is SGHRS, CDR2 YFSETQ, per germline. CDR3 in amino acids: CASSGGQARYNEQFF. CDR3 coding DNA: TGCGCCAGCAGTGGTGGACAGGCGAGGTACAATGAGCAGTTCTTC.

This clone was counted a single time. The chain has TRBV30 and TRBJ2-7, with a possible D match to TRBD1 (6 bases). CDR3 length: 12 amino acids. CDR1 and CDR2 (germline): GTSNPN, SVGIG (reference sequence). The germline V and J ends were trimmed by 4 bases and 6 bases, with 13 bases remaining between them. CDR3 coding DNA: TGTGCCTGGAACACTCCAGGGGCCGAGCAGTACTTC. It translates to CAWNTPGAEQYF.

Points on this clone: Other DNA sequences in the sample encode the same CDR3. The V gene is TRBV5-1, the J gene TRBJ2-1, with D perhaps matching TRBD2 (6 bases). Trimming took off 0 bases at V and 0 bases at J, with 7 bases between the two ends. The CDR3 has 15 amino acids. CDR1 is SGHRS, CDR2 YFSETQ, per germline. DNA for the CDR3: TGCGCCAGCAGCTTGGAAGCGGGCTCCTACAATGAGCAGTTCTTC. It codes for CASSLEAGSYNEQFF.

The V and J genes are TRBV19 and TRBJ1-2; 7 bases match TRBD1. Trimming removed 6 bases from V and 3 bases from J; junction bases left unmatched: 4. CDR3 length equals 13 residues. Germline lookup yields CDR1 LNHDA and CDR2 SQIVND (reference sequence). The CDR3 nucleotides read TGTGCCAGTAGACCCGGGACAGACTATGGCTACACCTTC. This translates into CASRPGTDYGYTF.

This clone has a single count. The chain couples TRBV19 to TRBJ2-2, with 8 positions matching TRBD2. Germline V gene data show CDR1 as LNHDA and CDR2 as SQIVND (reference sequence). There are 18 residues in the CDR3. J lost 0 bases, V lost 7 bases, and 13 bases had no gene match. The CDR3 DNA is TGTGCCAGTAAAGTACGGGAGGGAGTATTTCCGAACACCGGGGAGCTGTTTTTT. Amino acid sequence: CASKVREGVFPNTGELFF.

This clone was detected a few times. V and J are TRBV4-1 and TRBJ1-4, with D perhaps matching TRBD1 (5 bases). The germline gives CDR1 MGHRA, CDR2 YSYEKL. Trimming took off 0 bases at V and 1 base at J, with 9 bases between the two ends. The CDR3 covers 16 residues. The CDR3 sequence: CASSQDSGGTNEKLFF. DNA for the CDR3: TGCGCCAGCAGCCAAGATTCCGGGGGAACTAATGAAAAACTGTTTTTT.

CDR3 loop: CASSLAFAGGRYEQYF. The CDR3 nucleotides read TGCGCCAGCAGCTTGGCCTTCGCGGGAGGAAGGTACGAGCAGTACTTC. The genes are TRBV5-1 and TRBJ2-7; 8 nucleotides line up with TRBD2. From germline, CDR1 is SGHRS and CDR2 YFSETQ. J was trimmed by 4 bases and V by 0 bases; bases with no gene match: 9. CDR3 length: 16 amino acids.

The chain uses TRBV16 and TRBJ2-5, with D maybe TRBD1 (5 bases). The CDR3 is 14 amino acids. Trimming stripped 3 bases from V and 2 bases from J, with 10 bases between. Germline-derived CDR1 and CDR2 are KGHSY and FQNENV. The CDR3 sequence is CASSQIQVQETQYF. CDR3 bases: TGTGCCAGCAGCCAGATACAGGTACAAGAGACCCAGTACTTC. Full variable domain (rest looked up from reference TRBV16 and TRBJ2-5): GEEVAQTPKHLVRGEGQKAKLYCAPIKGHSYVFWYQQVLKNEFKFLISFQNENVFDETGMPKERFSAKCLPNSPCSLEIQATKLEDSAVYFCASSQIQVQETQYFGPGTRLLVL.

The V and J genes are TRBV5-1 and TRBJ2-3; TRBD2 matches at 12 bases. Trimming took 4 bases from V and 3 from J; bases not matched to a gene: 6. The CDR3 loop spans 16 amino acids. The germline CDR1 and CDR2 sequences are SGHRS and YFSETQ. The CDR3 nucleotides are TGCGCCAGCAGCCCAGGACTAGCGGGAATGACAGATACGCAGTATTTT. This gives the protein CASSPGLAGMTDTQYF. Full variable domain (outside the CDR3, taken from reference TRBV5-1 and TRBJ2-3): KAGVTQTPRYLIKTRGQQVTLSCSPISGHRSVSWYQQTPGQGLQFLFEYFSETQRNKGNFPGRFSGRQFSNSRSEMNVSTLELGDSALYLCASSPGLAGMTDTQYFGPGTRLTVL.

This chain joins TRBV27 and TRBJ1-1; D unclear. V lost 7 bases and J lost 5, with 20 bases in between. Germline values: CDR1 MNHEY, CDR2 SMNVEV (reference sequence). The length of the CDR3 is 15 residues. DNA for the CDR3: TGTGCCAGCACTCCCTCGGGGATTAAACGGACTGAAGCTTTCTTT. The encoded protein is CASTPSGIKRTEAFF.

This clone showed up just once. The rearrangement joins TRBV4-2 to TRBJ2-3; 8 nucleotides match TRBD2. The germline V gene encodes CDR1 LGHNA and CDR2 YNFKEQ. This CDR3 contains 15 residues. The junction had 0 bases not matched to a gene; V was cut back by 1 base and J by 0 bases. The CDR3 sequence: CASSQGLASTDTQYF. The CDR3 DNA is TGTGCCAGCAGCCAAGGACTAGCGAGCACAGATACGCAGTATTTT.